These T cell receptor beta chains were read from a single sample in a study of T cell repertoires in cytomegalovirus infection. These receptors have no identified antigens. MiXCR, applied by TCRdb to the reads, yields one record per CDR3 protein. The data hold 110,000 or so distinct CDR3 sequences, with 30% to 35% observed a single time. This sample comprised CD8+ T cells from cultured PBMCs, obtained from culture after CMV antigen stimulation. These receptors were taken from a human donor in good health (CMV status not recorded). Some clones in this sample may be carry-over from other donors' samples. The CDR3 runs from the conserved cysteine through the conserved F or W. A D gene is named only where the DNA matches it firmly. Not all rows give a size; the values are once, few, many and, for expanded clones, a class.

>TRBD1|NA|TRBJ1-6|TRBV6-1
TGTGCCAGCAGTCGGACAGGGGAAAGAAATTCACCCCTCCACTTT
CASSRTGERNSPLHF
>NA|once|TRBJ2-3|TRBV7-4
TGTGCCAGCAGCCCAACAGCAGGTTTTGACCTTCTATTTCTTAAAGTCGATACGCAGTATTTT
CASSPTAGFDLLFLKVDTQYF
>TRBD1|NA|TRBJ1-2|TRBV12-3/TRBV12-4
TGTGCCAGCAGTCCCAGGACAGGGCTCTATGGCTACACCTTC
CASSPRTGLYGYTF
>TRBD1|NA|TRBJ2-7|TRBV27
TGTGCCAGCAGCCGAGGGGGCAACTCCTACGAGCAGTACTTT
CASSRGGNSYEQYF
>TRBD1|NA|TRBJ1-5|TRBV6-2/TRBV6-3
TGTGCCAGCAGTTACCCCCTCACAGGGGCGTTTGGCAATCAGCCCCAGCATTTT
CASSYPLTGAFGNQPQHF
>NA|few|TRBJ1-5|TRBV15
TGTGCCACCAGCAGTGTGGATAGCAATCAGCCCCAGCATTTT
CATSSVDSNQPQHF
>TRBD1|few|TRBJ2-7|TRBV7-2
TGTGCCAGCAGTCAGGGGGTCGGAGGTGAGCAGTACTTC
CASSQGVGGEQYF
>NA|few|TRBJ2-7|TRBV11-1
TGTGCCAGCAGCTTAGGGGGGAGTATGGACTTGTTCGAGCAGTACTTC
CASSLGGSMDLFEQYF
>TRBD1|few|TRBJ1-1|TRBV19
TGTGCCAGTAGAAGCGGGGGACAGGGGGCGAACACTGAAGCTTTCTTT
CASRSGGQGANTEAFF
>NA|few|TRBJ2-3|TRBV6-1
TGTGCCATCAGGGTTCGCACAGATACGCAGTATTTT
CAIRVRTDTQYF
>TRBD1|few|TRBJ2-7|TRBV28
TGTGCCAGCAGTTTCAGTCGGGACAGGAAAGCCTACGAGCAGTACTTC
CASSFSRDRKAYEQYF
>NA|many|TRBJ1-1|TRBV7-8
TGTGCCAGCAGCCGAGAACGGGTGGCGAGCGTAGCTGAAGCTTTCTTT
CASSRERVASVAEAFF
>TRBD2|many|TRBJ2-1|TRBV16
TGTGCCAGCAGCCAGGGGGGGTTTCTCTCCTACAATGAGCAGTTCTTC
CASSQGGFLSYNEQFF
>TRBD2|few|TRBJ2-2|TRBV12-3/TRBV12-4
TGTGCCAGCAGTTTTCGGGGGGGCTCGAGGGCCACCGGGGAGCTGTTTTTT
CASSFRGGSRATGELFF
>NA|NA|TRBJ2-2|TRBV20-1
TGCAGTGCAAGGGACACCGGGGAGCTGTTTTTT
CSARDTGELFF
>TRBD1|NA|TRBJ2-7|TRBV5-1
TGCGCCAGCAGCTTTGGCGGACAGGGGGCGTTCTCCTACGAGCAGTACTTC
CASSFGGQGAFSYEQYF
>NA|NA|TRBJ1-5|TRBV7-2
TGTGCCAGCAGGGACACAGGTATAGGACAGCCCCAGCGTTTT
CASRDTGIGQPQRF
>NA|many|TRBJ1-1|TRBV7-6
TGTGCCAGCAGCTTATTTTCAGGGAACACTGAAGCTTTCTTT
CASSLFSGNTEAFF
>TRBD2|NA|TRBJ2-5|TRBV29-1
TGCAGCGCCGGCAGACTAGCGGGGGTAGAGACCCAGTACTTC
CSAGRLAGVETQYF
>NA|NA|TRBJ2-1|TRBV2
TGTGCCAGCATCGAGGGCACCCTGGGGTACAATGAGCAGTTCTTC
CASIEGTLGYNEQFF
>NA|NA|TRBJ2-7|TRBV4-1
TGCGCCAGCAGCCAAGGGAGGTGGGCCTCCTACGAGCAGTACTTC
CASSQGRWASYEQYF
>TRBD1|NA|TRBJ2-5|TRBV7-2
TGTGCCAGCAGCTTCGGGACAGGGGGGGAGACCCAGTACTTC
CASSFGTGGETQYF
>TRBD1|NA|TRBJ1-1|TRBV11-2
TGTGCCAGCAGCTTAATGCCAGGGGGCATGAACACTGAAGCTTTCTTT
CASSLMPGGMNTEAFF
>NA|NA|TRBJ2-7|TRBV5-6
TGTGCCAGCAGCCACACCACTACTGGAACCTACGAGCAGTACTTC
CASSHTTTGTYEQYF
>NA|NA|TRBJ2-3|TRBV24-1
TGTGCCACCAGTGATCCTCTCCGGCCAGCGAGCACAGATACGCAGTATTTT
CATSDPLRPASTDTQYF
>NA|few|TRBJ2-6|TRBV7-2
TGTGCCAGCACGTCCCCATTTGTGGCTGGGGCCAACGTCCTGACTTTC
CASTSPFVAGANVLTF
>NA|few|TRBJ2-5|TRBV12-3/TRBV12-4
TGTGCCAGCAGTTTAGGGTTGACAAACGGAGAGACCCAGTACTTC
CASSLGLTNGETQYF
>NA|NA|TRBJ1-1|TRBV5-1
TGCGCCAGCAGCTTGAAAGGGAACACTGAAGCTTTCTTT
CASSLKGNTEAFF
>TRBD2|NA|TRBJ2-3|TRBV7-8
TGTGCCAGCAGCCCACTAGCGGGGGGGAGGGAAGATACGCAGTATTTT
CASSPLAGGREDTQYF
>NA|NA|TRBJ2-1|TRBV6-2/TRBV6-3
TGTGCCACGACAGCTCGCCTCTACAATGAGCAGTTCTTC
CATTARLYNEQFF
>TRBD1|NA|TRBJ1-2|TRBV14
TGTGCCAGCAGCCAAGTTCCTGGACAGGATTATGGCTACACCTTC
CASSQVPGQDYGYTF
>TRBD1|NA|TRBJ2-3|TRBV28
TGTGCCAGCAGCGAGACAGGGTCAGATACGCAGTATTTT
CASSETGSDTQYF
>TRBD2|NA|TRBJ2-5|TRBV6-1
TGTGCCAGCAGTGAGACCCACGATCCCACTAGCGGACAAGAGACCCAGTACTTC
CASSETHDPTSGQETQYF